One sample yielded the 10 T cell receptor beta chains listed below, sequenced in a study of blood T cells in healthy people across ages. Through a sample-barcoded 5' primer and a J-beta primer mix, a second PCR was run for roughly 6 to 12 cycles. TCRdb processed the 5' RACE reads anew with MiXCR; each CDR3 protein has one entry. The table has approximately 800,000 distinct CDR3 sequences, roughly 25% seen once. This sample also appeared in a second study, on T cells of mothers and their children.

The sequenced sample was blood. These receptors were collected from a boy between 10 and 17 years old in good health.

This clonotype came up many times. The germline gene is not matched at one end of the junction; a read error may be the cause. The gene calls are TRBV5-1 and TRBJ2-7; 11 bases line up with TRBD1. Germline V lookup: CDR1 SGHRS, CDR2 YFSETQ. This CDR3 has 14 residues. This CDR3 reads CASSLDRGRYEQYF. As DNA, the CDR3 is TGTGCCAGCAGCTTGGACAGGGGGCGGTACGAGCAGTACTTC.

The V call is TRBV18, the J call TRBJ2-6; the D gene is possibly TRBD2 (5 bases). Germline lookup yields CDR1 KGHSH and CDR2 LQKENI. This CDR3 spans 11 amino acids. Trimming took off 6 bases at V and 10 bases at J, with 7 bases between the two ends. CDR3 coding DNA: TGTGCCAGCTCGCCGGGGAACGTCCTGACTTTC. Its translation is CASSPGNVLTF.

This clonotype appeared a few times. The chain recombines TRBV20-1 with TRBJ2-3, with TRBD2 as a possible D gene (7 bases). Per the germline V gene, CDR1 is DFQATT and CDR2 is SNEGSKA (reference sequence). The CDR3 runs to 15 residues. V lost 3 bases to trimming and J lost 1 base, with 14 bases between them. The chain's CDR3 is CSARARGGGTDTQYF. The CDR3 nucleotides read TGCAGTGCTAGGGCCCGCGGGGGCGGCACAGATACGCAGTATTTT.

This rearrangement joins TRBV9 to TRBJ2-4; D may be TRBD1 or TRBD2 (6 bases each). The CDR3 has 15 residues. The germline gives CDR1 SGDLS, CDR2 YYNGEE. V shed 1 base and J shed 7 bases, with 15 bases lying between them. CDR3 bases: TGTGCCAGCAGCGTACGGGGGCAGGACTCGAACATTCAGTACTTC. Translation: CASSVRGQDSNIQYF. The whole variable domain, filled in from reference TRBV9 and TRBJ2-4, reads DSGVTQTPKHLITATGQRVTLRCSPRSGDLSVYWYQQSLDQGLQFLIQYYNGEERAKGNILERFSAQQFPDLHSELNLSSLELGDSALYFCASSVRGQDSNIQYFGAGTRLSVL.

This clonotype was detected only a few times. V usage is TRBV12-3 or TRBV12-4 and J usage is TRBJ2-4; 9 positions match TRBD2. Trimming at V came to 8 bases and at J to 4 bases, leaving 3 bases not matched to a gene. The CDR3 totals 13 residues. CDR3: CASGSGGKNIQYF. The CDR3 nucleotides are TGTGCCAGCGGCAGCGGGGGGAAAAACATTCAGTACTTC.

This clonotype was observed a few times. The gene calls are TRBV10-1 and TRBJ2-5, with 7 bases aligning to TRBD2. This CDR3 has 15 residues. The trim removed 0 bases at V and 5 bases at J, leaving 6 bases unmatched. Per the germline V gene, CDR1 is WNHNN and CDR2 is SYGVQD (reference sequence). The CDR3 here is CASSESKQGGETQYF. The DNA of the CDR3 is TGCGCCAGCAGTGAGTCGAAGCAGGGAGGGGAGACCCAGTACTTC.

The chain joins TRBV6-5 to TRBJ2-1, with D hard to call. This CDR3 spans 14 amino acids. Germline CDR1 and CDR2: MNHEY and SVGAGI. With 0 bases removed from V and 6 bases from J, the gap between germline ends came to 9 bases. The CDR3 DNA reads TGTGCCAGCAGTTACTCCACAGATCCCAATGAGCAGTTCTTC. Its translation is CASSYSTDPNEQFF.

This clonotype was recorded a few times. The chain uses TRBV4-2 and TRBJ2-1; 8 positions match TRBD2. The length of the CDR3 is 15 residues. Germline lookup yields CDR1 LGHNA and CDR2 YNFKEQ. Germline trimming cut 4 bases from V and 10 bases from J; bases unmatched to any gene: 12. The CDR3 sequence: CASSPSRLALDEQFF. The CDR3 region has the DNA TGTGCCAGCAGCCCCTCTCGACTAGCGCTAGACGAGCAGTTCTTC.

V is TRBV11-2 and J is TRBJ2-2; D might be TRBD1 (5 bases). CDR3 size: 15 residues. Germline V lookup: CDR1 SGHAT, CDR2 FQNNGV. The germline V and J ends were trimmed by 7 bases and 1 base, with 13 bases remaining between them. CDR3 protein: CASTLWQGNTGELFF. CDR3 sequence (DNA): TGTGCCAGCACCCTTTGGCAGGGGAACACCGGGGAGCTGTTTTTT.

The rearrangement joins TRBV7-9 to TRBJ2-1, with D possibly being TRBD2 (7 bases). Per the germline V gene, CDR1 is SEHNR and CDR2 is FQNEAQ (reference sequence). The CDR3 consists of 15 residues. Deletions cut 5 bases from V and 7 bases from J, with 18 bases between. The chain's CDR3 is CASSPLEGGGNEQFF. The CDR3 DNA is TGTGCCAGCAGCCCTCTAGAAGGGGGGGGAAATGAGCAGTTCTTC.